The 6 T cell receptor beta chains below come from one sample, sequenced in a study of STAT3 mutations in large granular lymphocyte leukemia. Study-wide results and caveats: Every T-LGLL patient had at least one immunodominant TCRbeta clonotype.

Which antigens these TCRs recognize remains unknown. The data were produced by immunoSEQ multiplex PCR, yet TCRdb's version contains in-frame clones alone and is incomplete. The sample consists of about 1,000 clones, approximately 60% of them appearing once. The sequenced sample consisted of PBMCs. Every receptor here comes from a human donor with T large granular lymphocyte leukemia. Some clones in this sample may be carry-over from other donors' samples.

The chain links TRBV29-1 to TRBJ2-1; 14 nucleotides line up with TRBD2. V lost 4 bases to trimming and J lost 3 bases; unmatched junction nucleotides: 2. The CDR3 consists of 15 residues. The germline gives CDR1 SQVTM, CDR2 ANQGSEA. CDR3 in DNA: TGCAGCGTTGGACTAGCGGGAGGGTACTACAATGAGCAGTTCTTC. Translated: CSVGLAGGYYNEQFF.

V and J are TRBV18 and TRBJ2-7; TRBD2 is a possible D gene (6 bases). The V gene's germline CDR1 is KGHSH and CDR2 LQKENI. V lost 6 bases to trimming and J lost 2 bases, with 14 bases between them. The CDR3 is made up of 14 amino acids. This CDR3 reads CASSLRDRAYEQYF. The DNA of the CDR3 is TGTGCCAGCTCCCTGCGGGACCGAGCCTACGAGCAGTACTTC. Looking up the rest from reference TRBV18 and TRBJ2-7 gives the full variable domain: NAGVMQNPRHLVRRRGQEARLRCSPMKGHSHVYWYRQLPEEGLKFMVYLQKENIIDESGMPKERFSAEFPKEGPSILRIQQVVRGDSAAYFCASSLRDRAYEQYFGPGTRLTVT.

This clone is large in the sample. The gene calls are TRBV7-8 and TRBJ2-1; 7 bases agree with TRBD1. The length of the CDR3 is 15 residues. Trimming removed 2 bases from V and 5 bases from J; junction bases left unmatched: 6. The V gene's germline CDR1 is SGHVS and CDR2 FQNEAQ. CDR3 amino acids: CASSLRQGPNNEQFF. The CDR3 coding sequence is TGTGCCAGCAGCTTAAGACAGGGACCCAACAATGAGCAGTTCTTC.

This chain links TRBV29-1 with TRBJ1-1; no definite D call. V lost 1 base, J lost 6 bases, and 12 bases lay in between. Germline values: CDR1 SQVTM, CDR2 ANQGSEA. There are 13 residues in the CDR3. The CDR3 region has the DNA TGCAGCGTTGAAGTCTTTGGATCCGCTGAAGCTTTCTTT. Amino acids: CSVEVFGSAEAFF.

The chain carries TRBV5-1 and TRBJ2-6, with no clear D. The V end lost 5 bases, the J end lost 1 base, and 10 bases lay between the germline ends. The CDR3 spans 15 residues. Germline CDR1 is SGHRS and CDR2 is YFSETQ. The CDR3 here is CASRLRDSGANVLTF. The CDR3 DNA sequence: TGCGCCAGCAGACTTAGGGATTCTGGGGCCAACGTCCTGACTTTC.

This clone was counted a few times. The gene calls are TRBV6-1 and TRBJ1-5; D uncertain. V lost 4 bases, J lost 5 bases, and 15 bases lay in between. The CDR3 contains 15 residues. Germline CDR1 MNHNS, CDR2 SASEGT. CDR3 nucleotide sequence: TGTGCCAGCAGTGTAAGACGGACCGCGTATCAGCCCCAGCATTTT. The encoded protein is CASSVRRTAYQPQHF.